This T cell receptor beta chain was profiled in a study of siplizumab effects on memory and regulatory T cells. Repertoires were generated with immunoSEQ multiplex PCR, while TCRdb's copy carries only in-frame clones and drops some. Among approximately 100,000 clones listed, around 90% were seen once. The V gene lost 5 bases and the J gene lost 5 bases, with 12 bases spanning the gap. This CDR3 region has 13 residues. CDR1 SGHVS and CDR2 FNYEAQ come from the germline V gene. The chain combines TRBV7-6 with TRBJ2-5, with no clear D. This TCR was recovered from a human donor in good health. Sequencing input: non-Treg CD4+ T cells sorted from blood. As DNA, the CDR3 is TGTGCCAGCAGCCCCGCCAGCGTCGAGACCCAGTACTTC. This codes for CASSPASVETQYF.